Listed here are 10 T cell receptor beta chains from one sample, sequenced in a study of neoadjuvant anti-PD-1 for oral cavity cancer. The sample's time point: after neoadjuvant nivolumab, at surgical resection. The data were produced by immunoSEQ multiplex PCR, yet TCRdb's version contains in-frame clones alone and is incomplete. The sample carries around 65,000 clones, 86% recorded once. Sequences were derived from PBMCs, sampled after nivolumab (anti-PD-1) treatment. These receptors were obtained from a person aged 35-79 years with oral cavity squamous cell carcinoma.

V gene TRBV5-8 combines with J gene TRBJ1-1; 9 positions match TRBD1. Germline lookup yields CDR1 SGHTS and CDR2 YDEGEE. This CDR3 has 15 residues. Trimming at V came to 4 bases and at J to 3 bases, leaving 7 bases not matched to a gene. The CDR3 nucleotides read TGTGCCAGCAGCCTAGAGGGACAGGGTTACACTGAAGCTTTCTTT. Amino acid sequence: CASSLEGQGYTEAFF.

The CDR3 sequence: CASSIPGTSRETQYF. The CDR3 bases are TGTGCCAGCAGTATCCCGGGGACTAGCAGAGAGACCCAGTACTTC. The J gene is TRBJ2-5, the V gene TRBV27, with 9 positions matching TRBD2. The CDR3 is 15 amino acids. V was clipped by 5 bases and J by 4 bases; unmatched bases: 8. The germline V gene encodes CDR1 MNHEY and CDR2 SMNVEV (reference sequence).

The rearrangement links TRBV11-3 to TRBJ2-3; TRBD1 agrees at 8 bases. Trimming at V came to 1 base and at J to 4 bases, leaving 1 base not matched to a gene. The CDR3 runs 14 residues. Germline V gene sequence: CDR1 SGHNT, CDR2 YENEEA. CDR3 nucleotides: TGTGCCAGCAGCTTAGGACAGGGGTCAGATACGCAGTATTTT. It is translated as CASSLGQGSDTQYF.

This sequence joins TRBV9 and TRBJ2-2, with D possibly matching TRBD2 (5 bases). Trimming pared 0 bases from V and 6 bases from J, leaving 15 bases between. CDR3 length: 16 residues. CDR1 and CDR2 (germline): SGDLS, YYNGEE. The CDR3 spells CASSVDERVAAGELFF. The CDR3 DNA is TGTGCCAGCAGCGTAGACGAGAGGGTTGCTGCCGGGGAGCTGTTTTTT.

V is TRBV5-1 and J is TRBJ2-3, with 10 bases that match TRBD2. The CDR3 length is 17 residues. The ends lost 2 bases at V and 1 base at J; junction bases unmatched: 7. The germline CDR1 and CDR2 sequences are SGHRS and YFSETQ. CDR3 amino acids: CASSFSFLAGGTDTQYF. CDR3 nucleotide sequence: TGCGCCAGCAGCTTCTCATTCCTAGCGGGGGGCACAGATACGCAGTATTTT.

This rearrangement joins TRBV7-6 to TRBJ1-2, with a tentative D call TRBD1 (6 bases). Germline V lookup: CDR1 SGHVS, CDR2 FNYEAQ. V lost 3 bases and J lost 5, with 25 bases in between. This CDR3 contains 18 residues. DNA for the CDR3: TGTGCCAGCAGCTTCTGGGATGGGGGGCGCCGCCGTGGGTATGGCTACACCTTC. This encodes CASSFWDGGRRRGYGYTF.

This chain connects TRBV19 to TRBJ1-5; D unresolved. Germline V CDR1 and CDR2: LNHDA, SQIVND (reference sequence). Trimming shortened V by 3 bases and J by 2 bases, and 17 bases separated the two germline ends. This CDR3 spans 17 amino acids. The chain's CDR3 is CASSIYGPSAGNQPQHF. CDR3 nucleotides: TGTGCCAGTAGTATTTACGGGCCCTCGGCAGGCAATCAGCCCCAGCATTTT.

This clone showed up just a few times. V usage is TRBV2 and J usage is TRBJ1-2; D not certain. The germline CDR1 and CDR2 sequences are SNHLY and FYNNEI. The germline V and J ends were trimmed by 8 bases and 2 bases, with 18 bases remaining between them. There are 15 residues in the CDR3. The CDR3 nucleotides are TGTGCCAGCCTAGGTGAGTTCGTGGAGAACTATGGCTACACCTTC. The encoded protein is CASLGEFVENYGYTF.

This clone was observed a single time. The chain recombines TRBV6-5 with TRBJ1-1; D is unclear. The CDR3 has 15 amino acids. CDR1 is MNHEY and CDR2 is SVGAGI in the germline V gene. Trimming cost V 7 bases and J 0 bases, with 15 bases left between them. The CDR3 spells CASTENFEMNTEAFF. CDR3 coding DNA: TGTGCCAGCACCGAAAATTTCGAAATGAACACTGAAGCTTTCTTT.

J is TRBJ1-2 and V is TRBV5-6; D is undetermined. V lost 1 base and J 4 bases, leaving 5 bases between the germline ends. The CDR3 is made up of 12 amino acids. The germline V gene encodes CDR1 SGHDT and CDR2 YYEEEE. The CDR3 coding sequence is TGTGCCAGCAGCTTGCAACCCTATGGCTACACCTTC. Residues: CASSLQPYGYTF.